Presented here are 5 T cell receptor beta chains from one specimen sequenced in a study of T cell repertoires in cytomegalovirus infection. Their specific antigens are unknown. TCRdb ran MiXCR on the reads and lists one entry per CDR3 protein. The table lists fewer than 900,000 distinct CDR3 sequences, roughly 28% of them singletons. The sequencing here drew on cultured CD8+ T cells from PBMCs, taken from culture after CMV antigen stimulation. The receptor source for this set is a human donor in good health (CMV status not recorded). Some clones in this sample may be carry-over from other donors' samples.

The rearrangement uses TRBV2 and TRBJ1-2; D unresolved. V gave up 4 bases and J gave up 0 bases, with 9 bases separating them. This CDR3 comprises 14 residues. From germline, CDR1 is SNHLY and CDR2 FYNNEI. CDR3 nucleotide sequence: TGTGCCAGCAGTGCTCGGATAGCTAACTATGGCTACACCTTC. Residues: CASSARIANYGYTF. Supplemented by reference TRBV2 and TRBJ1-2, the full variable domain reads EPEVTQTPSHQVTQMGQEVILRCVPISNHLYFYWYRQILGQKVEFLVSFYNNEISEKSEIFDDQFSVERPDGSNFTLKIRSTKLEDSAMYFCASSARIANYGYTFGSGTRLTVV.

This chain links TRBV2 with TRBJ2-1; no firm D call. CDR3 size: 16 residues. Germline CDR1 and CDR2: SNHLY and FYNNEI. Trimming took 1 base from V and 5 from J, leaving 15 bases between them. The CDR3 sequence: CASSEEGGPRDNEQFF. CDR3 nucleotides: TGTGCCAGCAGTGAAGAGGGCGGCCCTAGGGACAATGAGCAGTTCTTC.

This sequence joins TRBV20-1 and TRBJ2-3, with no clear D. The CDR3 spans 14 residues. Trimming pared 3 bases from V and 2 bases from J, leaving 12 bases between. The V gene's germline CDR1 is DFQATT and CDR2 SNEGSKA (reference sequence). The CDR3 DNA sequence: TGCAGTGCTAGGGACGACCATGTCACAGATACGCAGTATTTT. Translating gives CSARDDHVTDTQYF.

The V and J genes are TRBV29-1 and TRBJ1-4; D unclear. Germline CDR1 SQVTM, CDR2 ANQGSEA. Trimming pared 7 bases from V and 7 bases from J, leaving 13 bases between. There are 12 residues in the CDR3. The CDR3 DNA reads TGCAGCGGGTCGGAGAAAGGTGAAAAACTGTTTTTT. Its protein product is CSGSEKGEKLFF. The variable domain in full, with the rest retrieved from reference TRBV29-1 and TRBJ1-4, is SAVISQKPSRDICQRGTSLTIQCQVDSQVTMMFWYRQQPGQSLTLIATANQGSEATYESGFVIDKFPISRPNLTFSTLTVSNMSPEDSSIYLCSGSEKGEKLFFGSGTQLSVL.

CDR3 in amino acids: CASSLRPPDRYEQFF. As DNA, the CDR3 is TGTGCCAGCAGTTTAAGGCCCCCCGACAGGTATGAGCAGTTCTTC. The chain uses TRBV27 and TRBJ2-1; D perhaps matches TRBD1 (6 bases). The CDR3 loop spans 15 amino acids. Trimming took 2 bases from V and 8 from J, leaving 16 bases between them. CDR1 is MNHEY and CDR2 is SMNVEV in the germline V gene (reference sequence).